The clone carrying this TCR beta chain was observed many times. Its antigen is still unknown. The sample belongs to a study of blood T cells in healthy people across ages. Study-level points and caveats: TCR beta diversity, measured per million T cells, fell in a roughly linear way with age.

Researchers report isolating at least 6 million PBMCs per sample. Primed by a sample-barcoded 5' primer and a J-beta primer mix, a second PCR proceeded for 7 to 11 cycles. TCRdb reprocessed the 5' RACE reads via MiXCR and lists one record per CDR3 protein. Seen here are about 590,000 distinct CDR3 sequences, roughly 31% observed once, and the top ten hold around 16%. The CDR3 extends over 15 amino acids. CDR1 is SGHTA and CDR2 is FQGNSA in the germline V gene. Trimming cost V 7 bases and J 3 bases, with 16 bases left between them. The sequence came from a woman aged 80 or over in good health. Source material: blood. The V call is TRBV7-2, the J call TRBJ1-5; D is unresolved. The CDR3, as DNA: TGTGCCAGCACCTGGTCAGAAGGGTCCAATCAGCCCCAGCATTTT. This sequence encodes CASTWSEGSNQPQHF.